Presented here are 24 T cell receptor beta chains from one specimen sequenced in a study of T cell clonality in common variable immunodeficiency. Here immunoSEQ multiplex PCR was the method, and the copy in TCRdb shows in-frame clones only, minus some. Found here are 25,000 to 35,000 clones, no singletons; the ten largest cover 4% to 5%. Sequences were obtained from peripheral blood mononuclear cells. These receptors originate from a person aged 18 to 75 in good health.

Details on this clone: The CDR3 goes on 3 residues after the read ends, and that part is filled in from the germline J gene. The rearrangement links TRBV7-8 to TRBJ2-7; D could derive from TRBD1 or TRBD2 (5 bases each). The ends were cut back, 7 bases at V and 3 bases at J, with 16 bases in the middle. The CDR3 is made up of 14 amino acids. Germline lookup yields CDR1 SGHVS and CDR2 FQNEAQ. CDR3 amino acids: CASTQGVGGYEQYF. The part of the CDR3 DNA that was read is TGTGCCAGCACCCAGGGCGTTGGAGGCTACGAG.

This clone was recorded at least ten times. Read data end 3 residues before the CDR3 end; the end is taken from the germline J gene. The chain employs TRBV6-1 and TRBJ2-1; D remains ambiguous. Germline V CDR1 and CDR2: MNHNS, SASEGT. Trimming left V 2 bases short and J 2 bases short, with 10 bases between. The CDR3 extends over 15 amino acids. CDR3 DNA, as far as it was read: TGTGCCAGCAGTGAATTAACAGTGACCTACAATGAG. As protein: CASSELTVTYNE. The entire CDR3 is CASSELTVTYNEQFF.

At least ten counts were recorded for this clone. The read stops 3 residues short of the end of the CDR3; the missing end is completed from the germline J gene. V and J are TRBV14 and TRBJ1-4; D ambiguous. Germline loops: CDR1 SGHDN, CDR2 FVKESK. The CDR3 runs to 14 residues. The V and J ends lost 3 bases and 8 bases respectively, with 13 bases between them. CDR3 region: CASSQRVGGEKLFF. The part of the CDR3 DNA that was read is TGTGCCAGCAGCCAGAGGGTCGGAGGAGAAAAA.

There are many counts of this clone. The read is 3 residues too short to cover the CDR3 end, so that end is filled in from the germline J gene. V and J are TRBV30 and TRBJ2-7, with D possibly TRBD2 on 6 matching bases. Germline V gene data show CDR1 as GTSNPN and CDR2 as SVGIG (reference sequence). The CDR3 is 15 residues long. Trimming took off 0 bases at V and 4 bases at J, with 16 bases between the two ends. The sequenced part of the CDR3 DNA is TGTGCCTGGAGTGTATCCCCCTGGCGGGAATACGAG. This gives the protein CAWSVSPWREYE. The entire CDR3 protein is CAWSVSPWREYEQYF. The full variable domain, rest sourced from reference TRBV30 and TRBJ2-7, is SQTIHQWPATLVQPVGSPLSLECTVEGTSNPNLYWYRQAAGRGLQLLFYSVGIGQISSEVPQNLSASRPQDRQFILSSKKLLLSDSGFYLCAWSVSPWREYEQYFGPGTRLTVT.

Comment on this clone: The read halts 3 residues ahead of the CDR3 end, with the missing end drawn from the germline J gene. The chain is built from TRBV5-1 and TRBJ2-7, with 8 nucleotides matching TRBD1. Germline V gene data show CDR1 as SGHRS and CDR2 as YFSETQ. V lost 0 bases, J lost 6 bases, and 5 bases stayed unmatched. CDR3 length: 14 residues. The sequenced CDR3 bases are TGCGCCAGCAGCTTGGCGTCTGGACAGGGCGAG. Encoded protein: CASSLASGQGE. The full CDR3 protein reads CASSLASGQGEQYF.

This clone was picked up many times. The sequence runs out 3 residues before the end of the CDR3; the remainder is reconstructed from the germline J gene. This sequence joins TRBV5-4 and TRBJ2-2, with TRBD2 identical over 8 bases. From germline, CDR1 is SGHNT and CDR2 YYREEE (reference sequence). This CDR3 has 15 amino acids. Trimming took 3 bases from V and 4 from J; bases not matched to a gene: 5. The CDR3 DNA, read in part, is TGTGCCAGCAGCTCCGGGACTAGGGCCACCGGGGAG. Protein product: CASSSGTRATGE. The entire CDR3 is CASSSGTRATGELFF.

This clone was observed at least ten times. Coverage ceases 3 residues before the CDR3 finishes, and the germline J gene fills in the end. The gene calls are TRBV20-1 and TRBJ2-5; no reliable D call. The ends were cut back, 6 bases at V and 0 bases at J, with 11 bases in the middle. The CDR3 contains 13 residues. Germline CDR1 DFQATT, CDR2 SNEGSKA (reference sequence). CDR3: CSARSNYQETQYF. The covered CDR3 bases are TGCAGTGCCCGTTCTAACTACCAAGAGACC.

There are many counts of this clone. The read falls 3 residues short of the CDR3 end, and the missing part is taken from the germline J gene. This chain joins TRBV19 and TRBJ1-1; 7 bases map to TRBD1. Germline V gene lookup returns CDR1 LNHDA and CDR2 SQIVND (reference sequence). The CDR3 has 13 amino acids. V shed 7 bases and J 5 bases; nucleotides not matched to a gene: 7. CDR3 DNA, as far as it was read: TGTGCCAGTACTCCAGGGGGTCGGACTGAA. Translation gives CASTPGGRTE. The whole CDR3 protein is CASTPGGRTEAFF.

This clone occurred many times. With the read ending 3 residues before the CDR3 end, the germline J gene is used to fill in that end. The J gene is TRBJ2-4, the V gene TRBV29-1; 7 bases line up with TRBD1. The length of the CDR3 is 13 residues. Germline V gene sequence: CDR1 SQVTM, CDR2 ANQGSEA. The CDR3 bases that were read are TGCAGCGTCCAGACAGGGTTACAAGAGACT. It translates to CSVQTGLQET. The CDR3, in full, reads CSVQTGLQETQYF. Combining the CDR3 with reference TRBV29-1 and TRBJ2-4 gives the whole variable domain SAVISQKPSRDICQRGTSLTIQCQVDSQVTMMFWYRQQPGQSLTLIATANQGSEATYESGFVIDKFPISRPNLTFSTLTVSNMSPEDSSIYLCSVQTGLQETQYFGAGTRLSVL.

This clone was seen more than once but under ten times. The read is 3 residues too short to cover the CDR3 end, so that end is filled in from the germline J gene. This chain uses TRBV7-3 with TRBJ1-6; 7 bases fit TRBD1. After removal of 4 bases from V and 8 bases from J, the junction contained 5 bases not matched to a gene. Germline CDR1 and CDR2: SGHTA and FQGTGA. This CDR3 contains 14 residues. CDR3 protein: CASSSTQGDSPLHF. Incomplete CDR3 DNA: TGTGCCAGCAGCTCTACCCAGGGGGATTCACCC.

This clone has a count of ten or more. From the germline J gene comes the end of the CDR3, since the read stops 3 residues before it. The genes are TRBV10-3 and TRBJ2-5; weak D call: TRBD1 (6 bases). V lost 2 bases to trimming and J lost 4 bases, with 14 bases between them. The germline V gene has CDR1 ENHRY and CDR2 SYGVKD. The CDR3 consists of 15 residues. The sequenced part of the CDR3 DNA is TGTGCCATCAGTGAGGGACCCTTAGGGGGAGAGACC. Protein sequence: CAISEGPLGGET. The full CDR3 sequence reads CAISEGPLGGETQYF.

With regard to this clone: The observed sequence ends 3 residues before the CDR3 terminus, with the missing tail filled in from the germline J gene. J is TRBJ2-2 and V is TRBV19, with 7 positions matching TRBD1. This CDR3 contains 13 residues. Germline loops: CDR1 LNHDA, CDR2 SQIVND (reference sequence). This chain's CDR3 is CASSRQGNEKLFF. The sequenced part of the CDR3 DNA is TGTGCCAGTAGTAGACAGGGTAACGAAAAG. The variable domain in full, completed from reference TRBV19 and TRBJ2-2, reads DGGITQSPKYLFRKEGQNVTLSCEQNLNHDAMYWYRQDPGQGLRLIYYSQIVNDFQKGDIAEGYSVSREKKESFPLTVTSAQKNPTAFYLCASSRQGNEKLFFGEGSRLTVL.

This clone has more than one count but fewer than ten. Partial CDR3 DNA: TGCGCCAGCAATCCCGGGACAGGGGACGAG. Amino acids: CASNPGTGDE. In full, the CDR3 is CASNPGTGDEQYF. The V and J genes are TRBV5-1 and TRBJ2-7; the match to TRBD1 covers 10 bases. The CDR3 end is not reached by the read, which stops 3 residues before it; the germline J gene fills it in. The V gene end was trimmed by 6 bases and the J gene end by 5 bases; junction bases not matched to a gene: 5. The CDR3 has 13 amino acids. CDR1 is SGHRS and CDR2 is YFSETQ in the germline V gene.

At least ten counts were recorded for this clone. Partial CDR3 DNA: TGTGCCTGGAGTGTAAGGGTCGGCGAAAAG. It encodes CAWSVRVGEK. The entire CDR3 reads CAWSVRVGEKLFF. The chain has TRBV30 and TRBJ2-2; D call uncertain. With the read ending 3 residues before the CDR3 end, the germline J gene is used to fill in that end. This CDR3 comprises 13 residues. The germline V gene encodes CDR1 GTSNPN and CDR2 SVGIG (reference sequence).

About this clone: Read sequence stops 3 residues before the CDR3 end, and the germline J gene provides the missing end. The genes are TRBV19 and TRBJ1-5, with D possibly being TRBD1 (5 bases). Germline V lookup: CDR1 LNHDA, CDR2 SQIVND (reference sequence). The CDR3 has 16 amino acids. The germline V and J ends were trimmed by 4 bases and 6 bases, with 19 bases remaining between them. This CDR3 is CASSTAGLLFGQPQHF. The CDR3 bases that were read are TGTGCCAGTAGTACAGCGGGACTTCTATTCGGTCAGCCC.

This clone was counted a few times. The read stops 3 residues short of the end of the CDR3; the missing end is completed from the germline J gene. The chain recombines TRBV18 with TRBJ1-2; 7 bases map to TRBD1. Germline assignment: CDR1 KGHSH and CDR2 LQKENI. The CDR3 spans 15 residues. J was trimmed by 6 bases and V by 3 bases; bases with no gene match: 10. The CDR3 protein is CASSPRQGPPDGYTF. The CDR3 DNA, read in part, is TGTGCCAGCTCACCCCGACAGGGACCCCCAGATGGC.

This clone was counted at least ten times. The read terminates 3 residues before the CDR3 end, so the remaining end is supplied by the germline J gene. This sequence joins TRBV5-1 and TRBJ2-7; a possible D gene is TRBD1 (5 bases). The CDR3 contains 14 residues. Germline V gene sequence: CDR1 SGHRS, CDR2 YFSETQ. The V gene lost 0 bases and the J gene lost 2 bases, with 9 bases spanning the gap. The CDR3 spells CASSLGQGPYEQYF. The DNA read from the CDR3 is TGCGCCAGCAGCTTGGGTCAGGGTCCCTACGAG. Full variable domain (missing parts from reference TRBV5-1 and TRBJ2-7): KAGVTQTPRYLIKTRGQQVTLSCSPISGHRSVSWYQQTPGQGLQFLFEYFSETQRNKGNFPGRFSGRQFSNSRSEMNVSTLELGDSALYLCASSLGQGPYEQYFGPGTRLTVT.

In regard to this clone: The germline gene is not matched at one end of the junction; a read error may be the cause. Partial CDR3 DNA: TGTGCTAGCAGCCTCGGACAGGGAGTGGGATACGAG. Protein sequence: CASSLGQGVGYE. The CDR3 in full is CASSLGQGVGYEQYF. This chain links TRBV7-7 with TRBJ2-7, with 8 bases matching TRBD1. The read is 3 residues too short to cover the CDR3 end, so that end is filled in from the germline J gene. CDR1 and CDR2 from the germline V gene are SSHAT and FNYEAQ (reference sequence). The CDR3 totals 15 residues.

As concerns this clone: Read sequence stops 3 residues before the CDR3 end, and the germline J gene provides the missing end. Distinct nucleotide sequences in the sample also encode this CDR3. The rearrangement links TRBV5-1 to TRBJ1-4; weak D call: TRBD1 (5 bases). CDR1 and CDR2 from the germline V gene are SGHRS and YFSETQ. The CDR3 length is 13 residues. CDR3 sequence: CASSLVGGEKLFF. Incomplete CDR3 DNA: TGCGCCAGCAGCTTGGTCGGGGGGGAGAAA.

This clone has ten or more counts. From the germline J gene comes the end of the CDR3, since the read stops 3 residues before it. The genes are TRBV30 and TRBJ2-3, with TRBD2 matching 10 bases. Per the germline V gene, CDR1 is GTSNPN and CDR2 is SVGIG (reference sequence). There are 15 residues in the CDR3. The CDR3 DNA, read in part, is TGTGCCTGGAGGACGCTAGCGGGAGTTCCCGAGACG. As protein: CAWRTLAGVPET. The whole CDR3 protein reads CAWRTLAGVPETQYF.

This clone was found many times. The sequenced fragment ends 3 residues before the CDR3 boundary, so the rest is inferred from the germline J gene. The rearrangement links TRBV19 to TRBJ2-3, with 10 bases lining up with TRBD1. This CDR3 spans 14 amino acids. Trimming at V came to 3 bases and at J to 4 bases, leaving 1 base not matched to a gene. Germline CDR1 reads LNHDA; CDR2 reads SQIVND (reference sequence). The CDR3 spells CASSIGQGADTQYF. The sequenced CDR3 bases are TGTGCCAGTAGTATTGGACAGGGGGCAGATACG.

This clone showed up many times. The read ends 3 residues early relative to the CDR3; the germline J gene fills the gap. V gene TRBV5-6 combines with J gene TRBJ1-5, with a weak D call TRBD1 (5 bases). Trimming stripped 2 bases from V and 0 bases from J, with 9 bases between. The CDR3 runs to 15 residues. CDR1 and CDR2 from the germline V gene are SGHDT and YYEEEE. This CDR3 reads CASSFAGSSNQPQHF. Incomplete CDR3 DNA: TGTGCCAGCAGCTTTGCAGGGAGTAGCAATCAGCCC.

This clone was detected ten times or more. The read falls 3 residues short of the CDR3 end, and the missing part is taken from the germline J gene. The chain carries TRBV7-3 and TRBJ2-6; 7 bases fit TRBD1. The CDR3 runs 16 residues. V shed 5 bases and J 3 bases; nucleotides not matched to a gene: 7. The germline V gene encodes CDR1 SGHTA and CDR2 FQGTGA. The CDR3: CASSVQGLGGANVLTF. CDR3 bases read: TGTGCCAGCAGCGTACAGGGGCTCGGTGGGGCCAACGTC. Together with reference TRBV7-3 and TRBJ2-6, the CDR3 gives the full variable domain: GAGVSQTPSNKVTEKGKYVELRCDPISGHTALYWYRQSLGQGPEFLIYFQGTGAADDSGLPNDRFFAVRPEGSVSTLKIQRTERGDSAVYLCASSVQGLGGANVLTFGAGSRLTVL.

CDR3 bases read: TGTGCCAGTAGTATATCATCCTCAGGGAGCTCCTATAATTCACCA. It yields the protein CASSISSSGSSYNSP. The CDR3 reads in full as CASSISSSGSSYNSPLFF. V usage is TRBV19 and J usage is TRBJ1-4, with D possibly TRBD1 on 5 matching bases. With the read ending 3 residues before the CDR3 end, the germline J gene is used to fill in that end. This CDR3 has 18 residues. Germline V gene sequence: CDR1 LNHDA, CDR2 SQIVND (reference sequence).